This T cell receptor (beta chain) appears in the sequencing data of a study of blood T cell repertoires in COVID-19 (dated by TCRdb to between 2020 and 2021). Describing the broader study: The collaborator samples originated in the United States, Italy and Spain and spanned the acute and convalescent phases of COVID-19. The prospective study material was composed of cDNA or gDNA derived from T cells, B-cell-depleted T cells, or PBMCs. Deeply sampled blood TCRbeta repertoires from subjects exposed to, actively infected with, or recovered from COVID-19 were included in the dataset. The repertoires were made available in a free public database intended to serve as a resource for research on the immune response to SARS-CoV-2. Samples came from the ongoing ImmuneRACE study (first 160 participants) plus 1,254 subjects from 6 global collaborators. Sample metadata almost always included a de-identified subject ID, COVID-19 status, age in years and sex. HLA class I and class II types, where available, came from metadata supplied by the sample provider rather than from assay-based typing. Study-level results and caveats: The quantity of clinical and demographic metadata differed by source and by participant and was supplied without curation.

TCRbeta CDR3 regions were amplified from genomic DNA by means of the immunoSEQ Assay, a bias-controlled multiplex PCR. From the authors' description of their analysis: The number of nucleated cells in each sample was estimated by amplification of reference gene primers within the assay. To quantify the absolute abundance of each unique TCRbeta CDR3 rearrangement, sequence reads were collapsed and filtered. For each sample, productive Simpson clonality was calculated as the square root of Simpson's diversity index across productive rearrangements. TCRdb holds this immuneACCESS table with in-frame rearrangements only. Some clones are missing; in checked studies, unresolved V genes explain under half, and the rest has no known cause. That table gives V, J and clone size, and the DNA gave D and trimming. Across this sample there are approximately 210,000 clones, with approximately 86% seen only once. The ten biggest clones cover about 0.91% of the sample.

At one collaborating source in Seattle, patients were enrolled during active infection and were followed longitudinally through the course of disease. Collaborating institutions collected whole blood in K2EDTA tubes following their own protocols. For TCRbeta analysis, collaborators shipped samples as frozen whole blood, isolated PBMCs, or DNA extracted from either of those sample types. The germline V gene (reference sequence) sets CDR1 to MNHEY and CDR2 to SMNVEV. Measured from the cysteine to the phenylalanine, the CDR3 is 13 residues long. Here the CDR3 DNA is all that survives: 39 bases in frame from base 1. V is pared back by 6 bases and J by 4 bases, with 12 bases lying between the germline termini. As regards this clone: Its antigen target is currently unknown. The input lacks base qualities; no much larger clone sits a single base away.

Material for sequencing was peripheral blood. The chain uses TRBV27 and TRBJ1-1, and the D gene may be TRBD1, 5 bases matching. The receptor's source is a man aged 60 to 75 with COVID-19, enrolled during active disease. CDR3 loop: CASSRTGFTEAFF. The nucleotide sequence is TGTGCCAGCAGCCGAACAGGATTCACTGAAGCTTTCTTT.